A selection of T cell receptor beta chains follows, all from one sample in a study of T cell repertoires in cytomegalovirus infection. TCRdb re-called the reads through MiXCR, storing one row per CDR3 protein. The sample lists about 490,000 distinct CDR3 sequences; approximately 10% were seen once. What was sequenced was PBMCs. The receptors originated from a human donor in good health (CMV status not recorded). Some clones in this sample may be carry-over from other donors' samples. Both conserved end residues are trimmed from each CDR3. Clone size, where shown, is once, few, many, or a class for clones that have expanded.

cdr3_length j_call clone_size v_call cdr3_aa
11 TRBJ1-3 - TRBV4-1 ASRQPAGNTIY
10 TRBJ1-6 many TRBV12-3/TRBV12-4 ASSQGPSPLH
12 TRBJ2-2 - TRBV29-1 SVGGQGKAGELF
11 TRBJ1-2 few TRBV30 AWSVAPRSPYT
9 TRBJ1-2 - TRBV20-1 SARFEYGYT
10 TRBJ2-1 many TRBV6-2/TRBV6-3 ASSYPAHEQF
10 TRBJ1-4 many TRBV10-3 AIRPPGGKLF
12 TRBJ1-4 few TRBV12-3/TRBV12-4 ASRRGQTNEKLF
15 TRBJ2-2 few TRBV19 ASSHRLAGGPTGELF
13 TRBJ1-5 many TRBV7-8 ASSLSGFSNQPQH